This T cell receptor beta chain is from a study of blood T cell repertoires in COVID-19. TCRdb's copy holds only in-frame clones and misses some; the assay was immunoSEQ multiplex PCR. The table shows roughly 250,000 clones, with 88% occurring only once. CDR1 and CDR2 (germline): KGHSH, LQKENI. This CDR3 is 15 amino acids long. V gave up 0 bases and J gave up 0 bases, with 8 bases separating them. Note on this clone: This specimen includes other DNA sequences encoding the same CDR3.

The origin of this receptor is a man aged 55 to 70 who had recovered from COVID-19. Sequencing was performed on peripheral blood. J is TRBJ1-1 and V is TRBV18; D might be TRBD1 (5 bases). The CDR3 region is CASSPPGQLNTEAFF. DNA of the CDR3: TGTGCCAGCTCACCACCCGGACAATTGAACACTGAAGCTTTCTTT.